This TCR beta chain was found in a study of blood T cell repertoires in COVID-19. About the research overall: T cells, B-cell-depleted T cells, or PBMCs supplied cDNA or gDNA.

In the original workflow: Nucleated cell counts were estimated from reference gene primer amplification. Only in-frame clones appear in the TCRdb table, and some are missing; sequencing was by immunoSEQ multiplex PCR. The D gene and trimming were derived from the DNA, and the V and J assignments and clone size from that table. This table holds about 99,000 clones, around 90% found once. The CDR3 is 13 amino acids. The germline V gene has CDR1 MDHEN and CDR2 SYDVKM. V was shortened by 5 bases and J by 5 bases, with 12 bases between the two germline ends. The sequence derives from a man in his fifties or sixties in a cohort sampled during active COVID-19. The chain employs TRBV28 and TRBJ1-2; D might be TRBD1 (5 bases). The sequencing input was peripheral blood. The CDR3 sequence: CASSERGGYGYTF. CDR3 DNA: TGTGCCAGCAGTGAGAGGGGAGGGTATGGCTACACCTTC.